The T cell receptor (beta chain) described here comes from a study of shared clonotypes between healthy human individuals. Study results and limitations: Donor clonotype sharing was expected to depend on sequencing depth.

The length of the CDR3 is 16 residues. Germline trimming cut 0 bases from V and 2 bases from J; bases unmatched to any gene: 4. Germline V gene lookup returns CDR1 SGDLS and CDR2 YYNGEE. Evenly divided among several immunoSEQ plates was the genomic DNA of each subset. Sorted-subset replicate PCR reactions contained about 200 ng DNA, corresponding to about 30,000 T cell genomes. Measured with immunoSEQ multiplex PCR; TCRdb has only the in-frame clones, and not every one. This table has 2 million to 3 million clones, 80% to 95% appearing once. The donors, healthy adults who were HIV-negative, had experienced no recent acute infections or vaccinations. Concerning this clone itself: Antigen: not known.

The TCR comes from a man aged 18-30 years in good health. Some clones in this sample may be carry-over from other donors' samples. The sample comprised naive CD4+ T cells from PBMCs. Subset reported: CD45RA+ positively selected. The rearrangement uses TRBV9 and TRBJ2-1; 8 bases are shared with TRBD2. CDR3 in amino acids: CASSVARLATYNEQFF. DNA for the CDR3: TGTGCCAGCAGCGTAGCCCGACTAGCGACCTACAATGAGCAGTTCTTC.